This TCR beta chain was observed in a study of PD-1 and CTLA-4 blockade in melanoma. Germline V gene sequence: CDR1 KGHSH, CDR2 LQKENI. V lost 3 bases, J lost 0 bases, and 5 bases stayed unmatched. CDR3 size: 19 residues. Data came from immunoSEQ multiplex PCR; TCRdb stores just in-frame clones and leaves some out. The table has roughly 16,000 clones, roughly two thirds seen once. This sequence originates from a human donor with melanoma. The gene calls are TRBV18 and TRBJ2-1; 16 bases are shared with TRBD2. The specimen was CD8+ T cells from peripheral blood, collected before anti-PD-1 treatment. CDR3 DNA: TGTGCCAGCTCACCTTCGGGACTAGCGGGAGGGTCCTCCTACAATGAGCAGTTCTTC. Translation: CASSPSGLAGGSSYNEQFF.